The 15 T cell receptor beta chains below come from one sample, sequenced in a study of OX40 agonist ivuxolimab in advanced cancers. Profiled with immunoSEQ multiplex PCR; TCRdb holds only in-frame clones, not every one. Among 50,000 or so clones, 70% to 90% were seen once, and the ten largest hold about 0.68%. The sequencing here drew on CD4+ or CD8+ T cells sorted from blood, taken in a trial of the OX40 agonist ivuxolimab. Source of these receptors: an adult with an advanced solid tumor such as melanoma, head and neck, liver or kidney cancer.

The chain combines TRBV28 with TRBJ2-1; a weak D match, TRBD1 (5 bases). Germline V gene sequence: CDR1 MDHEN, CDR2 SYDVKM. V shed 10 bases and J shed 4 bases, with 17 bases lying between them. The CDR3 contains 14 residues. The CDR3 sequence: CATHKQGKYNEQFF. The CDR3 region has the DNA TGTGCCACTCATAAGCAGGGTAAATACAATGAGCAGTTCTTC.

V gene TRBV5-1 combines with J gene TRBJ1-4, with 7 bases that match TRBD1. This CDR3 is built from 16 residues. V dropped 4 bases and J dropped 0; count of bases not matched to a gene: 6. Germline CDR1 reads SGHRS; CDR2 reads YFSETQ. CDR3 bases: TGCGCCAGCAGCCCGGGACAGATTGCAACTAATGAAAAACTGTTTTTT. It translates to CASSPGQIATNEKLFF.

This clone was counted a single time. The CDR3 reads CASSEQGGYTEAFF. CDR3 DNA sequence: TGTGCCAGCAGTGAACAGGGTGGGTACACTGAAGCTTTCTTT. J is TRBJ1-1 and V is TRBV6-1, with D perhaps TRBD1 (5 bases). The V end lost 2 bases, the J end lost 3 bases, and 10 bases lay between the germline ends. CDR1 is MNHNS and CDR2 is SASEGT in the germline V gene. This CDR3 is 14 amino acids long.

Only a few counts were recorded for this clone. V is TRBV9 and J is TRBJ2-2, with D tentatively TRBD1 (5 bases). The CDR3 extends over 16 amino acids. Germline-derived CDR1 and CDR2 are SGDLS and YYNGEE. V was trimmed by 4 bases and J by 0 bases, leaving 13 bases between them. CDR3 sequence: CASSSSDTPNTGELFF. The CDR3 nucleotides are TGTGCCAGCAGCTCATCGGACACCCCGAACACCGGGGAGCTGTTTTTT.

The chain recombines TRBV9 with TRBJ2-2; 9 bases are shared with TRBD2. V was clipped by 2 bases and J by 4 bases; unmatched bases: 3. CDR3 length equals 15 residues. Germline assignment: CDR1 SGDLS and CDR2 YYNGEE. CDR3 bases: TGTGCCAGCAGCGTGGGGACTAGCAGCACCGGGGAGCTGTTTTTT. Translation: CASSVGTSSTGELFF.

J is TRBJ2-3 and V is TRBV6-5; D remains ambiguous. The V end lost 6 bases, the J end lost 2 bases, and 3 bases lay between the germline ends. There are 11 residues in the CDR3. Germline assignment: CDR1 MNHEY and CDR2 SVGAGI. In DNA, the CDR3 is TGTGCCAGCAGCAACACAGATACGCAGTATTTT. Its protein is CASSNTDTQYF.

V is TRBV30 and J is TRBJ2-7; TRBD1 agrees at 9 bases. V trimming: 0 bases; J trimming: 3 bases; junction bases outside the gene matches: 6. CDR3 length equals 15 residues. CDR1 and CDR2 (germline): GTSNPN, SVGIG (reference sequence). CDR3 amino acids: CAWSVPGTGIYEQYF. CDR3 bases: TGTGCCTGGAGTGTACCCGGGACAGGGATCTACGAGCAGTACTTC.

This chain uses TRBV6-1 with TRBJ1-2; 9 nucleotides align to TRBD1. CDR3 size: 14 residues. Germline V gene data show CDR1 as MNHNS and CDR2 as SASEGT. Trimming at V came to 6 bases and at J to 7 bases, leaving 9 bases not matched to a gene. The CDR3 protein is CASRRTGGDGGYTF. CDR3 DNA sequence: TGTGCCAGCAGACGAACAGGGGGCGATGGTGGCTACACCTTC.

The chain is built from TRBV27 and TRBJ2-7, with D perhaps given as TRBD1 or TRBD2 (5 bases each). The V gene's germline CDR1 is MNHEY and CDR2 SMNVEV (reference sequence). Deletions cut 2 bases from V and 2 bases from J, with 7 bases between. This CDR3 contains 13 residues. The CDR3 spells CASSLQGAYEQYF. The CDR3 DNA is TGTGCCAGCAGTTTACAGGGAGCCTACGAGCAGTACTTC.

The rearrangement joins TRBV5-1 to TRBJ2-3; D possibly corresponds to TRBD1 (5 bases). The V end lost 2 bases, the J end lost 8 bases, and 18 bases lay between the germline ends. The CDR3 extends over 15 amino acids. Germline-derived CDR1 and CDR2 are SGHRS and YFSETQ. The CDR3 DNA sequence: TGCGCCAGCAGCTTTGACAGCTCGGCCTTCGGTACGCAGTATTTT. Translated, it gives CASSFDSSAFGTQYF.

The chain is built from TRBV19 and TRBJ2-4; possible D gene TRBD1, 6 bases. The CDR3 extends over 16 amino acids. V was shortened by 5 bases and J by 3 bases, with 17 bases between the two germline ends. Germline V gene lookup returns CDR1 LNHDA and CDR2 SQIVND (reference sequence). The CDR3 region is CASSPRTRGGKNIQYF. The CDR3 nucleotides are TGTGCCAGTAGTCCCCGGACACGAGGGGGCAAAAACATTCAGTACTTC.

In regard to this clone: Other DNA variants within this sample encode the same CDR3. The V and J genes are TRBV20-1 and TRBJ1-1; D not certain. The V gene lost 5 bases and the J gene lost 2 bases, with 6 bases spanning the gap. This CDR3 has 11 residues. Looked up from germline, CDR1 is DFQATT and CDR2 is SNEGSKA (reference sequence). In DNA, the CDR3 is TGCAGTGCTCGATCTAACACTGAAGCTTTCTTT. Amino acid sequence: CSARSNTEAFF.

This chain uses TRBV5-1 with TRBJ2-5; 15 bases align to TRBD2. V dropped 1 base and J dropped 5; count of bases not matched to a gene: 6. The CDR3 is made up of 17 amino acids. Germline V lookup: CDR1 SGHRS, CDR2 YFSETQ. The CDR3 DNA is TGCGCCAGCAGCTTGCGGACTAGCGGGAGGGCCTTGGAGACCCAGTACTTC. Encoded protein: CASSLRTSGRALETQYF.

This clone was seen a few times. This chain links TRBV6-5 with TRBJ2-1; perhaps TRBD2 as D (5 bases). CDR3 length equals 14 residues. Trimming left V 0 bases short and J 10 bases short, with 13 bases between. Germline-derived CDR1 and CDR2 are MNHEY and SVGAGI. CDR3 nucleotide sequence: TGTGCCAGCAGTTACTCTAGGGCCGGCGGGGAGCAGTTCTTC. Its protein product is CASSYSRAGGEQFF.

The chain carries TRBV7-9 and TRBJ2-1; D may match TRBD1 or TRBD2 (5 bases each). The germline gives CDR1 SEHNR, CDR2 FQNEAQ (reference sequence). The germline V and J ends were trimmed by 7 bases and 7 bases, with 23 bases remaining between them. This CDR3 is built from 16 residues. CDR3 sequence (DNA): TGTGCCAGCACCATACTAGTTGCCCTTGGGGGTAATGAGCAGTTCTTC. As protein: CASTILVALGGNEQFF. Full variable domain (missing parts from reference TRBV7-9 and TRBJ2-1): DTGVSQNPRHKITKRGQNVTFRCDPISEHNRLYWYRQTLGQGPEFLTYFQNEAQLEKSRLLSDRFSAERPKGSFSTLEIQRTEQGDSAMYLCASTILVALGGNEQFFGPGTRLTVL.